The clone carrying this T cell receptor (beta chain) is medium-sized (0.01 to 0.1%) by share. The antigen remains unidentified. This entry is derived from a study of immune cell composition in non-small cell lung cancer. General observations from the study: In adenocarcinoma, maximal tumour-associated clone frequency tracked TIL tumour reactivity.

CDR3 length: 17 residues. With 3 bases removed from V and 6 bases from J, the gap between germline ends came to 25 bases. Germline V gene data show CDR1 as SGHNT and CDR2 as YYREEE (reference sequence). TCRdb's table, derived via immunoSEQ multiplex PCR, lists solely in-frame clones and lacks some. Among fewer than 20,000 clones listed, around four fifths were seen once. Normal lung was sampled as far from the tumour as possible, at least 3 cm. These same data were also listed under a study on CD4 T cells in lung cancer. That paper states: Neoantigen-specific CD4+ T-cell clones and TCRs were isolated from blood. Samples were tumor and non-adjacent lung from resected stage I-III patients. Before giving blood, patients had received treatments including platinum chemotherapy, some also nivolumab or pembrolizumab.

The V call is TRBV5-4, the J call TRBJ2-7, with D possibly matching TRBD1 (6 bases). The material sequenced was non-adjacent lung tissue. The TCR originated in a human donor with non-small cell lung cancer. The CDR3 loop reads CASSWGVGDTNTVEQYF. The CDR3 nucleotides are TGTGCCAGCAGCTGGGGAGTAGGGGACACAAATACCGTCGAGCAGTACTTC.